These T cell receptor beta chains were read from a single sample in a study of T cell responses to AZD1222 COVID-19 vaccine. Using immunoSEQ multiplex PCR, the repertoire was profiled, and TCRdb retains in-frame clones only, with some absent. The data contain about 60,000 clones, approximately 80% of them singletons. The sequences come from peripheral blood, collected 28 days after the second AZD1222 dose. These receptors all come from an adult who received the AZD1222 COVID-19 vaccine. The conserved cysteine and the conserved F or W are not part of the CDR3 here.

V	J	CDR3
TRBV15	TRBJ1-4	ATSREKGAFVGEKLF
TRBV29-1	TRBJ2-6	SVESGANVLT
TRBV7-9	TRBJ2-5	ASSVPGQWETQY
TRBV16	TRBJ1-3	ASSQLNTENTIY
TRBV13	TRBJ1-1	ASSPLGGTEAF
TRBV11-2	TRBJ2-3	ASSLLQGQRADTQY
TRBV27	TRBJ2-7	ATSRLDEQY
TRBV11-2	TRBJ2-5	ASSRLGQGEPTQY
TRBV5-8	TRBJ1-2	ASSLERVGTPYGYT
TRBV28	TRBJ1-4	ASRPSGQGNEKLF